A selection of T cell receptor beta chains follows, all from one sample in a study of graft-versus-host responses after intestinal transplantation. Assay used: immunoSEQ multiplex PCR; TCRdb lists only in-frame clones, some missing. The data show about 12,000 clones, 80% seen once. The sample in question was PBMCs, obtained 494 days after intestinal transplant. The receptors were gathered from a human patient who received an intestinal transplant, so some T cells may come from the graft donor. Each CDR3 is given without its conserved first and last residue. The D gene is left open where the match is weak. A clone size is listed for some rows: how often the clone was seen (once, few, many), or a class if it is expanded.

abundance: NA
d_gene: NA
v_gene: TRBV6-5
CDR3aa: ATSSQGANYGYT

abundance: NA
d_gene: TRBD1
v_gene: TRBV10-2
CDR3aa: ASSPSGTGGQETQY

abundance: NA
d_gene: NA
v_gene: TRBV11-3
CDR3aa: ASSLGQGGAGELF

abundance: NA
d_gene: NA
v_gene: TRBV23-1
CDR3aa: ASSQSKQGPPEEQY

abundance: NA
d_gene: TRBD2
v_gene: TRBV7-3
CDR3aa: ASSPGLAGVETQY

abundance: NA
d_gene: NA
v_gene: TRBV1
CDR3aa: TSSHAAGDFKNIQY

abundance: NA
d_gene: NA
v_gene: TRBV5-1
CDR3aa: ASSSTGYDRPQH

abundance: once
d_gene: NA
v_gene: TRBV6-1
CDR3aa: ASSRLGYT

abundance: few
d_gene: TRBD1
v_gene: TRBV4-2
CDR3aa: ASSRSTGSDQPQH

abundance: NA
d_gene: TRBD1
v_gene: TRBV18
CDR3aa: ASSSPGQHSYEQY

abundance: NA
d_gene: NA
v_gene: TRBV10-2
CDR3aa: ASSEPIVVGEQY

abundance: NA
d_gene: NA
v_gene: TRBV6-4
CDR3aa: ASSDKSAGELF

abundance: NA
d_gene: TRBD2
v_gene: TRBV13
CDR3aa: ASSLGRPGLAGGPYSTDTQY

abundance: NA
d_gene: NA
v_gene: TRBV7-3
CDR3aa: ASSLGLGADTQY

abundance: NA
d_gene: NA
v_gene: TRBV30
CDR3aa: AWSLLGTGEQY

abundance: few
d_gene: NA
v_gene: TRBV30
CDR3aa: AWSVGSYEQY

abundance: NA
d_gene: NA
v_gene: TRBV15
CDR3aa: ATSRDQGASQPQH

abundance: few
d_gene: NA
v_gene: TRBV6-4
CDR3aa: ASSDSASPSTDTQY

abundance: NA
d_gene: NA
v_gene: TRBV7-9
CDR3aa: ASSYVRRLDLPYEQY

abundance: NA
d_gene: NA
v_gene: TRBV9
CDR3aa: ASSVGTSFNQPQH

abundance: NA
d_gene: NA
v_gene: TRBV1
CDR3aa: TSSQDPGLARGNSEQF

abundance: NA
d_gene: NA
v_gene: TRBV2
CDR3aa: ASRDNSYEQY

abundance: few
d_gene: TRBD2
v_gene: TRBV5-1
CDR3aa: ASSPRLAEGGETQY

abundance: few
d_gene: NA
v_gene: TRBV6-4
CDR3aa: ASSDSSYNEQF